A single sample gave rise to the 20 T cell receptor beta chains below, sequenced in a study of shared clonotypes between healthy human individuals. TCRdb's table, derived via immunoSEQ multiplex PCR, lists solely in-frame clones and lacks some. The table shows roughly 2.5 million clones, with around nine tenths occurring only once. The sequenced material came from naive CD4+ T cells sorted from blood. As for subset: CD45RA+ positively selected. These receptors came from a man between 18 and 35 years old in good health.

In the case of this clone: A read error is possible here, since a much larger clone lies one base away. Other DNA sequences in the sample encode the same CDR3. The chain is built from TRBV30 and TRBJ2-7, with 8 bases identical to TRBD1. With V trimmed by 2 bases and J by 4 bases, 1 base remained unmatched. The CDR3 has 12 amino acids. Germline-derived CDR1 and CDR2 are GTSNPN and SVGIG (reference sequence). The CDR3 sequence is CAWSRQGYEQYF. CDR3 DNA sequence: TGTGCCTGGAGTAGACAGGGGTACGAGCAGTACTTC. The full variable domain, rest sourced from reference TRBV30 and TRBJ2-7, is SQTIHQWPATLVQPVGSPLSLECTVEGTSNPNLYWYRQAAGRGLQLLFYSVGIGQISSEVPQNLSASRPQDRQFILSSKKLLLSDSGFYLCAWSRQGYEQYFGPGTRLTVT.

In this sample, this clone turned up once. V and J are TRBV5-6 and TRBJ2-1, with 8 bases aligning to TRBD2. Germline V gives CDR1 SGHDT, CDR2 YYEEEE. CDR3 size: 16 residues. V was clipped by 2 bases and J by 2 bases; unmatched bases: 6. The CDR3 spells CASSLPSGLAYNEQFF. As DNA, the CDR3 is TGTGCCAGCAGCTTACCGTCGGGACTAGCCTACAATGAGCAGTTCTTC.

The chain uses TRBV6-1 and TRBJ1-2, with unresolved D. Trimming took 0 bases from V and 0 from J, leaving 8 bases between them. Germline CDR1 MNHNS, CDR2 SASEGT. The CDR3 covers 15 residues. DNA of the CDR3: TGTGCCAGCAGTGAAGCGCTCTTACCTAACTATGGCTACACCTTC. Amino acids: CASSEALLPNYGYTF.

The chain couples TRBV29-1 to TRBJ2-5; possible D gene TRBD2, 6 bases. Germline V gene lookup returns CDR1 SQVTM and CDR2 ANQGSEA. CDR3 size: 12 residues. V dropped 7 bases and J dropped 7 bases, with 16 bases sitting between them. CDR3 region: CSALGQGGTQYF. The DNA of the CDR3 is TGCAGCGCCCTGGGGCAGGGAGGGACCCAGTACTTC. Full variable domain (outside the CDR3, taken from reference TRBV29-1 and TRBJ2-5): SAVISQKPSRDICQRGTSLTIQCQVDSQVTMMFWYRQQPGQSLTLIATANQGSEATYESGFVIDKFPISRPNLTFSTLTVSNMSPEDSSIYLCSALGQGGTQYFGPGTRLLVL.

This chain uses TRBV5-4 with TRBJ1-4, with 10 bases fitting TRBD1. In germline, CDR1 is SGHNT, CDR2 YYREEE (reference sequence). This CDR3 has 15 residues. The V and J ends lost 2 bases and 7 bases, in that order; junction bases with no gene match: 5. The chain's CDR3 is CASSFPGQGSEKLFF. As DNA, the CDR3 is TGTGCCAGCAGCTTTCCGGGACAGGGGTCTGAAAAACTGTTTTTT.

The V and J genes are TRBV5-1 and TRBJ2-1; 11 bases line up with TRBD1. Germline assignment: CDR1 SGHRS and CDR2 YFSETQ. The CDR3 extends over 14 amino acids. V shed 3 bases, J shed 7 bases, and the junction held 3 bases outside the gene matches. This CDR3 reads CASSSDRGRNEQFF. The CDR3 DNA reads TGCGCCAGCAGCTCGGACAGGGGGCGGAATGAGCAGTTCTTC.

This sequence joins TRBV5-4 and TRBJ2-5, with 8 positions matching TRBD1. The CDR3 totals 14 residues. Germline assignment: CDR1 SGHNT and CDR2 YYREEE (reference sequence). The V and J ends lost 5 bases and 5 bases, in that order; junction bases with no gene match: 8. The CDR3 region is CASSPSGGWETQYF. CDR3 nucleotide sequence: TGTGCCAGCAGTCCCTCAGGGGGCTGGGAGACCCAGTACTTC.

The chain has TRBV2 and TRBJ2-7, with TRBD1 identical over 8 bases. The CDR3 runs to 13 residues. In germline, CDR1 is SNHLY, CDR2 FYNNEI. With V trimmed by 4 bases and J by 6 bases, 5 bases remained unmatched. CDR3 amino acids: CASSGGTGLEQYF. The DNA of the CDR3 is TGTGCCAGCAGTGGTGGGACAGGACTCGAGCAGTACTTC.

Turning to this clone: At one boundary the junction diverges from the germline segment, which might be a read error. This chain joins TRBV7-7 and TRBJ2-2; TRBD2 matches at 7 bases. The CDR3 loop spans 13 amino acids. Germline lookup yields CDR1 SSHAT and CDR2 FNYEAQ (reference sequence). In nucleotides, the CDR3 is TGTGCTAGCAGTCTCAGCGGGGCCGGGGAGCTGTTTTTT. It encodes CASSLSGAGELFF.

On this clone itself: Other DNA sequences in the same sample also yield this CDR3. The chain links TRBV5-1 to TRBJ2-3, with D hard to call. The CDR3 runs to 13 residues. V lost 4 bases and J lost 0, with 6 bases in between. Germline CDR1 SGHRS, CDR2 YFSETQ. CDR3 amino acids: CASSVASTDTQYF. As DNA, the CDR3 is TGCGCCAGCAGCGTAGCTAGCACAGATACGCAGTATTTT.

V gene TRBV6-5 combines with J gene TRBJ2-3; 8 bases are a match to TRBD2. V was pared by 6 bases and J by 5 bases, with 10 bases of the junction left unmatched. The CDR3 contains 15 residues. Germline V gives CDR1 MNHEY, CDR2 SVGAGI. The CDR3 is CASRKRGPLQDTQYF. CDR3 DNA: TGTGCCAGCAGAAAGCGGGGGCCCCTTCAAGATACGCAGTATTTT.

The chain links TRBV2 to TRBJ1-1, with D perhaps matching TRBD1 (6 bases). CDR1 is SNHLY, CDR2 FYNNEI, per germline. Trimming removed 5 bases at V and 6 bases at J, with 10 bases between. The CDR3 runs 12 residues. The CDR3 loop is CASSMRQAEAFF. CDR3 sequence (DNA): TGTGCCAGCAGTATGAGACAGGCTGAAGCTTTCTTT. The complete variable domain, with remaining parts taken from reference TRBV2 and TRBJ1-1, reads EPEVTQTPSHQVTQMGQEVILRCVPISNHLYFYWYRQILGQKVEFLVSFYNNEISEKSEIFDDQFSVERPDGSNFTLKIRSTKLEDSAMYFCASSMRQAEAFFGQGTRLTVV.

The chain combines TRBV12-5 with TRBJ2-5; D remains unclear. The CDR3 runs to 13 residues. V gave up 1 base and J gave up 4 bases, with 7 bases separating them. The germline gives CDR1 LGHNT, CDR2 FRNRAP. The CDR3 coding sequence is TGTGCTAGTGGTTTGGGCTGGGGAGAGACCCAGTACTTC. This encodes CASGLGWGETQYF.

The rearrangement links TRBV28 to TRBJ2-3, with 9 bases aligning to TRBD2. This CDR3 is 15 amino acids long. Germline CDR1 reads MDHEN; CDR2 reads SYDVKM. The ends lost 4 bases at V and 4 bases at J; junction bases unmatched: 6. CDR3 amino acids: CASSSGLAPADTQYF. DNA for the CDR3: TGTGCCAGCAGTTCCGGACTAGCGCCCGCAGATACGCAGTATTTT.

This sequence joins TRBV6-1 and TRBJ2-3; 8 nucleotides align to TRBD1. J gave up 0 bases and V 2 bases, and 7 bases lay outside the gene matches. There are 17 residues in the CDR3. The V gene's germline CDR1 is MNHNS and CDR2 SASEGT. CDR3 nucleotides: TGTGCCAGCAGTGAACGGACCAGGGGGCTTAGCACAGATACGCAGTATTTT. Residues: CASSERTRGLSTDTQYF.

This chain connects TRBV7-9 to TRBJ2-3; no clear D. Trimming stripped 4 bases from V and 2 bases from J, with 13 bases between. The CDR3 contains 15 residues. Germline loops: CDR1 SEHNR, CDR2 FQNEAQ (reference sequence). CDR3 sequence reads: CASSYRLFDTDTQYF. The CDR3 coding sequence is TGTGCCAGCAGCTATCGCCTATTCGACACAGATACGCAGTATTTT. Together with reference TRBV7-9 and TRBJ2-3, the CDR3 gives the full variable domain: DTGVSQNPRHKITKRGQNVTFRCDPISEHNRLYWYRQTLGQGPEFLTYFQNEAQLEKSRLLSDRFSAERPKGSFSTLEIQRTEQGDSAMYLCASSYRLFDTDTQYFGPGTRLTVL.

The CDR3 region is CASSPAGIYEQYF. As DNA, the CDR3 is TGTGCCAGCTCACCCGCGGGGATTTACGAGCAGTACTTC. This chain joins TRBV18 and TRBJ2-7; TRBD2 might be the D (6 bases). Trimming left V 3 bases short and J 4 bases short, with 10 bases between. There are 13 residues in the CDR3. The V gene's germline CDR1 is KGHSH and CDR2 LQKENI. Looking up the rest from reference TRBV18 and TRBJ2-7 gives the full variable domain: NAGVMQNPRHLVRRRGQEARLRCSPMKGHSHVYWYRQLPEEGLKFMVYLQKENIIDESGMPKERFSAEFPKEGPSILRIQQVVRGDSAAYFCASSPAGIYEQYFGPGTRLTVT.

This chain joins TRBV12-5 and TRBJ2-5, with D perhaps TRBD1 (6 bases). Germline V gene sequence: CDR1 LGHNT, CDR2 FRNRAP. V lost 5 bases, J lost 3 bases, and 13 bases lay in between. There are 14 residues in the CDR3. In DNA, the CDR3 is TGTGCTAGTGGTCAGCCGGGACACGAAGAGACCCAGTACTTC. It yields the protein CASGQPGHEETQYF.

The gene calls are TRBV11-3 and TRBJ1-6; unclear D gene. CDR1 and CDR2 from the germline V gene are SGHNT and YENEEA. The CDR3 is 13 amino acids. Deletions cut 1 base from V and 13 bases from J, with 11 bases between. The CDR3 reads CASSLGAAEPLHF. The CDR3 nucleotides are TGTGCCAGCAGCTTAGGTGCTGCTGAGCCCCTCCACTTT. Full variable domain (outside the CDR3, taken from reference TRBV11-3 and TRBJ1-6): EAGVVQSPRYKIIEKKQPVAFWCNPISGHNTLYWYLQNLGQGPELLIRYENEEAVDDSQLPKDRFSAERLKGVDSTLKIQPAELGDSAVYLCASSLGAAEPLHFGNGTRLTVT.

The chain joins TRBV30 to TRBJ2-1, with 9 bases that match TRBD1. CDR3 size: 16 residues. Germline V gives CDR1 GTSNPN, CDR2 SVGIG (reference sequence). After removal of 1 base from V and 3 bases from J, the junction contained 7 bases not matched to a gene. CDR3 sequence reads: CAWSGGQGQHYNEQFF. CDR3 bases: TGTGCCTGGAGTGGGGGACAGGGACAACACTACAATGAGCAGTTCTTC. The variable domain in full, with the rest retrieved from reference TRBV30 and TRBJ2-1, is SQTIHQWPATLVQPVGSPLSLECTVEGTSNPNLYWYRQAAGRGLQLLFYSVGIGQISSEVPQNLSASRPQDRQFILSSKKLLLSDSGFYLCAWSGGQGQHYNEQFFGPGTRLTVL.